This T cell receptor beta chain appears in the sequencing data of a study of blood T cell repertoires in COVID-19. Study-level background: Material from acute and convalescent COVID-19 was sourced from the United States, Italy and Spain.

Trimming left V 6 bases short and J 5 bases short, with 14 bases between. The CDR3 contains 13 residues. The germline V gene has CDR1 LNHDA and CDR2 SQIVND (reference sequence). Allocation to cohorts depended on clinical history reported by the participants. The protocol was immunoSEQ multiplex PCR, while the TCRdb copy is restricted to in-frame clones and leaves out a portion. The sample has 240,000 or so clones; roughly 82% are singletons. The chain uses TRBV19 and TRBJ2-7; D gene ambiguous. The specimen sequenced was PBMCs or T cells enriched from blood (not recorded which). This sequence originates from a woman aged 50 to 65 who had recovered from COVID-19. CDR3 DNA: TGTGCCAGTAGCTCGCCTTTTAGTGACGAGCAGTACTTC. Amino acid sequence: CASSSPFSDEQYF.